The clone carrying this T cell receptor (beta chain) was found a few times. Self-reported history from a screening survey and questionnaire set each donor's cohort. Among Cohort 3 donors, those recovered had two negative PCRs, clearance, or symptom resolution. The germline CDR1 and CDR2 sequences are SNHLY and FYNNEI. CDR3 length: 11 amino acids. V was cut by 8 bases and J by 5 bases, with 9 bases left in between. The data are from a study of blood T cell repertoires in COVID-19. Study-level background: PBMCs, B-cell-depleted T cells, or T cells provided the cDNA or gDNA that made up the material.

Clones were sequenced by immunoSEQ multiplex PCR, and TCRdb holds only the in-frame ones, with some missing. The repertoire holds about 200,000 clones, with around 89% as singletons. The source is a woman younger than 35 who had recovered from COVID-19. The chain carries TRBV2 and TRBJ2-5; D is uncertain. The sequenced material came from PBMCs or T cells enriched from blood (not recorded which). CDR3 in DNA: TGTGCCAGCGGAGAATTGGAGACCCAGTACTTC. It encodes CASGELETQYF.